This is a list of T cell receptor beta chains from one sample in a study of beta chain features in type 1 diabetes. Using immunoSEQ multiplex PCR, the repertoire was profiled, and TCRdb retains in-frame clones only, with some absent. The sample carries around 240,000 clones, over 8.5% recorded once. The specimen was naive CD4+ T cells from blood. The receptors stem from a woman between 18 and 30 years old in good health. Each CDR3 is given with its conserved first and last residue. The D gene is left open where the match is weak.

d_call v_call cdr3_aa
NA TRBV2 CASSEMGRTGNTIYF
TRBD2 TRBV4-1 CASSQDLTSGSYEQYF
TRBD1 TRBV18 CASSSGDSSEPQHF
NA TRBV7-8 CASSSQEGTEAFF
TRBD2 TRBV4-1 CASSAMGGRSNEQFF
NA TRBV11-2 CASRLPSYEQFF
TRBD2 TRBV2 CASSELGRADTQYF
TRBD1 TRBV19 CASSRGQVGEKLFF
NA TRBV29-1 CSVEGGYGYTF
NA TRBV27 CASSTWTGELFF
TRBD1 TRBV6-5 CASRPRTGSNQPQHF
TRBD1 TRBV4-1 CASSQDRMGQGSLNEQFF
NA TRBV6-1 CASSEGQGIWPQHF
NA TRBV2 CASRTGGGYGYTF